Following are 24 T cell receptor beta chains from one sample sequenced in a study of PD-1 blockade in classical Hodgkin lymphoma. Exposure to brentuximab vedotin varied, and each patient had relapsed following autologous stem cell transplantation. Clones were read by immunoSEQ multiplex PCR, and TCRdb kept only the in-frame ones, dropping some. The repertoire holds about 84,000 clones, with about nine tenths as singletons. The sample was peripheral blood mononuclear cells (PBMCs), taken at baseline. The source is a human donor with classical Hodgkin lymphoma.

CDR3 protein: CASSFLGMGTEAFF. DNA for the CDR3: TGTGCCAGCAGTTTTTTAGGTATGGGCACTGAAGCTTTCTTT. The chain has TRBV27 and TRBJ1-1, with D unresolved. The ends were cut back, 3 bases at V and 4 bases at J, with 12 bases in the middle. CDR1 and CDR2 from the germline V gene are MNHEY and SMNVEV (reference sequence). This CDR3 is 14 amino acids long.

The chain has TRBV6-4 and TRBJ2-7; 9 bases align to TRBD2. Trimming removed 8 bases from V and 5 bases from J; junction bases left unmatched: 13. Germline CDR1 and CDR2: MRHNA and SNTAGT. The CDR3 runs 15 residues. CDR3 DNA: TGTGCCAGCGGAGGCAAAGCGGGAGGTTTCGACGAGCAGTACTTC. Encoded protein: CASGGKAGGFDEQYF.

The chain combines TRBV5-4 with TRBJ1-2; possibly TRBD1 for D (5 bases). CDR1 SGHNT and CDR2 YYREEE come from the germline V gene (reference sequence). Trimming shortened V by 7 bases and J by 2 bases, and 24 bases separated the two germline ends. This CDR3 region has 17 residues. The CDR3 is CASRHLPSGGRNYGYTF. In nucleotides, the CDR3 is TGTGCCAGCCGCCATCTCCCGAGTGGGGGGAGGAACTATGGCTACACCTTC.

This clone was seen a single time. CDR3 residues: CASSPDRTGELFF. CDR3 nucleotides: TGTGCCAGCAGCCCGGACCGGACCGGGGAGCTGTTTTTT. The V call is TRBV6-6, the J call TRBJ2-2; D is uncertain. V was shortened by 6 bases and J by 5 bases, with 10 bases between the two germline ends. The V gene's germline CDR1 is MNHNY and CDR2 SVGAGI (reference sequence). The CDR3 is 13 residues long.

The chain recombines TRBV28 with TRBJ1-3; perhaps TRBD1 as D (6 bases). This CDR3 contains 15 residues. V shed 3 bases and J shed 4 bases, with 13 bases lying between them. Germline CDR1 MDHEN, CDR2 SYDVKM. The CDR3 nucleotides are TGTGCCAGCAGTTTCGGGCAGGGGAGAGGAAACACCATATATTTT. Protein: CASSFGQGRGNTIYF.

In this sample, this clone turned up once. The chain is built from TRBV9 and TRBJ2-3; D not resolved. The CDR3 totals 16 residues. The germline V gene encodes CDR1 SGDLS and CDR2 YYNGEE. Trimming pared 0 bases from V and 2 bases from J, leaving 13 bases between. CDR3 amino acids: CASSVDTLLITDTQYF. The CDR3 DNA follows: TGTGCCAGCAGCGTAGACACGCTGCTCATCACAGATACGCAGTATTTT.

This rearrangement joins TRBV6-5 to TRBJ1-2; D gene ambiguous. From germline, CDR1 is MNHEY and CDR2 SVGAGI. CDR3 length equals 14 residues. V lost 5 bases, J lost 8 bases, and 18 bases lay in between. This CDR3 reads CASSPTEDWLGYTF. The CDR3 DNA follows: TGTGCCAGCAGTCCAACAGAAGACTGGTTGGGCTACACCTTC.

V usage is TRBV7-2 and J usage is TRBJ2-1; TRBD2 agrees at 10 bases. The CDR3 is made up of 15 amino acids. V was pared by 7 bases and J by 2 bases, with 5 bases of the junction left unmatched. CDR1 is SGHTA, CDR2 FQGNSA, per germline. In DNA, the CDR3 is TGTGCCAGCACCATAGCGGGGGGAGCCTACAATGAGCAGTTCTTC. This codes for CASTIAGGAYNEQFF.

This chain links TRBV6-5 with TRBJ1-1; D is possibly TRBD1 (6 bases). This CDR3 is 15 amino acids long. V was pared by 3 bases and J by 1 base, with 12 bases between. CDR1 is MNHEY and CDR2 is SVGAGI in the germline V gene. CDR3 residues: CASSYERTANTEAFF. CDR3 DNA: TGTGCCAGCAGTTATGAAAGGACAGCGAACACTGAAGCTTTCTTT.

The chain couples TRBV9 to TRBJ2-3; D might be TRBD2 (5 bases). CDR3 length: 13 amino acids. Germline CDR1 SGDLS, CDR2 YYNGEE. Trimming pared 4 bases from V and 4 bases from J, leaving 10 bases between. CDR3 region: CASSPPRADTQYF. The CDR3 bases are TGTGCCAGCAGCCCTCCGAGGGCAGATACGCAGTATTTT.

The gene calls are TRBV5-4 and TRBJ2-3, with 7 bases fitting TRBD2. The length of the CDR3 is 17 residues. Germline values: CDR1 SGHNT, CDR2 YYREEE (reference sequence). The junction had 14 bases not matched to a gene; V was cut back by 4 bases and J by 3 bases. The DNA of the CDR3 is TGTGCCAGCAGCCCCGGGAGTGGGGGAGGGAATACAGATACGCAGTATTTT. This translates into CASSPGSGGGNTDTQYF. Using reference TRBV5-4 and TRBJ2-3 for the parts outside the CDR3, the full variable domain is ETGVTQSPTHLIKTRGQQVTLRCSSQSGHNTVSWYQQALGQGPQFIFQYYREEENGRGNFPPRFSGLQFPNYSSELNVNALELDDSALYLCASSPGSGGGNTDTQYFGPGTRLTVL.

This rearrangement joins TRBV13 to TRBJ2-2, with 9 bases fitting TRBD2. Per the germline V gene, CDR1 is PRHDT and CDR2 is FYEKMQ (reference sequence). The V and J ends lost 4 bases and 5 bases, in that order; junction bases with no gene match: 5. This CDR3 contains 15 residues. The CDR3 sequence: CASSSEREVTGELFF. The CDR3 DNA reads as TGTGCCAGCAGCTCAGAGCGGGAGGTAACCGGGGAGCTGTTTTTT.

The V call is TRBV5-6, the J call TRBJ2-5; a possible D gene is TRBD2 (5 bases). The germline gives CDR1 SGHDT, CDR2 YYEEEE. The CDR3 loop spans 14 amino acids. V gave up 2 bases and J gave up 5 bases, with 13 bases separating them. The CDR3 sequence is CASSFSTGWETQYF. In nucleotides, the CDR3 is TGTGCCAGCAGCTTTTCGACGGGGTGGGAGACCCAGTACTTC.

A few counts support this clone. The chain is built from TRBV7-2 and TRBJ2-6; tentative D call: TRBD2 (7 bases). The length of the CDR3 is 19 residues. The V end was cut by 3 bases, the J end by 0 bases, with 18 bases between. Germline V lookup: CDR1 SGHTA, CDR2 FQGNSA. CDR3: CASSFGGGGSPSGANVLTF. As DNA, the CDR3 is TGTGCCAGCAGCTTCGGAGGGGGGGGATCCCCCTCTGGGGCCAACGTCCTGACTTTC.

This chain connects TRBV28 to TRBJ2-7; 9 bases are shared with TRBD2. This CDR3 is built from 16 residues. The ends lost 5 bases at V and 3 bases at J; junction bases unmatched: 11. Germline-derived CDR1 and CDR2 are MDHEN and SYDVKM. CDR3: CASSPTRLAVDYEQYF. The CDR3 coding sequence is TGTGCCAGCAGTCCGACTCGACTAGCGGTAGACTACGAGCAGTACTTC.

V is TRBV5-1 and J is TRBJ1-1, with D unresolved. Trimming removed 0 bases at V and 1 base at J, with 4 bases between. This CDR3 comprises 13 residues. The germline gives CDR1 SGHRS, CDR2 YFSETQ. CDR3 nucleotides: TGCGCCAGCAGCTTGGGTACGAACACTGAAGCTTTCTTT. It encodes CASSLGTNTEAFF.

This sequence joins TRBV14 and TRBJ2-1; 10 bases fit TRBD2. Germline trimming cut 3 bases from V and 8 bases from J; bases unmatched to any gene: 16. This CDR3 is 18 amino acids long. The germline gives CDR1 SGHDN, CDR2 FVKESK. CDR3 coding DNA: TGTGCCAGCAGCCATCTTAGCCTAGCGGGAGTACAATATCATGAGCAGTTCTTC. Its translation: CASSHLSLAGVQYHEQFF. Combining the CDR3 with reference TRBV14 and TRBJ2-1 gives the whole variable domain EAGVTQFPSHSVIEKGQTVTLRCDPISGHDNLYWYRRVMGKEIKFLLHFVKESKQDESGMPNNRFLAERTGGTYSTLKVQPAELEDSGVYFCASSHLSLAGVQYHEQFFGPGTRLTVL.

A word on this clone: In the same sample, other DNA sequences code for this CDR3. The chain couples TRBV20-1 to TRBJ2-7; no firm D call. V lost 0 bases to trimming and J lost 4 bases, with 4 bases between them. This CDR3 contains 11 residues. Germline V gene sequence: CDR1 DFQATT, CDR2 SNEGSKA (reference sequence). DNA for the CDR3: TGCAGTGCTAGAGATCTTTACGAGCAGTACTTC. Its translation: CSARDLYEQYF.

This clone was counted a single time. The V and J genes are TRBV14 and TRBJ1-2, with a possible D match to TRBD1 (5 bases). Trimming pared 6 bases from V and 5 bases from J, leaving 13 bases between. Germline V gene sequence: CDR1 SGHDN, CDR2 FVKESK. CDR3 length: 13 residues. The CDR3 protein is CASRPGTEYGYTF. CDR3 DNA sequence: TGTGCCAGCAGACCCGGGACGGAGTATGGCTACACCTTC.

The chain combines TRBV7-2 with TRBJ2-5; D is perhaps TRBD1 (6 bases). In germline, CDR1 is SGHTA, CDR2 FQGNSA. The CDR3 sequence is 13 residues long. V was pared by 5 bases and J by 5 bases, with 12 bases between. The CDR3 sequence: CASSPGGRETQYF. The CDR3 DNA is TGTGCCAGCAGCCCTGGGGGCCGGGAGACCCAGTACTTC.

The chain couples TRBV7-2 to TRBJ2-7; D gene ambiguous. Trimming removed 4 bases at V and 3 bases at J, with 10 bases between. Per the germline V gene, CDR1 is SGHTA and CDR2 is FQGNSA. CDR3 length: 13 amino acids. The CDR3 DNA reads TGTGCCAGCAGCTCGGACCGCCTCTACGAGCAGTACTTC. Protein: CASSSDRLYEQYF.

The CDR3 sequence: CAISESAQSYEQYF. As DNA, the CDR3 is TGTGCCATCAGTGAGTCGGCTCAATCGTACGAGCAGTACTTC. The V gene is TRBV10-3, the J gene TRBJ2-7; D unclear. V lost 0 bases to trimming and J lost 4 bases, with 10 bases between them. This CDR3 has 14 residues. Germline lookup yields CDR1 ENHRY and CDR2 SYGVKD.

In nucleotides, the CDR3 is TGTGCCAGCAGTGTCCGCGGGACAGGGAATGAAAAACTGTTTTTT. It specifies CASSVRGTGNEKLFF. The chain carries TRBV6-1 and TRBJ1-4; the match to TRBD1 covers 9 bases. Germline V gives CDR1 MNHNS, CDR2 SASEGT. The CDR3 loop spans 15 amino acids. The J segment lost 5 bases and the V segment lost 4 bases, leaving 5 bases of the junction unmatched.

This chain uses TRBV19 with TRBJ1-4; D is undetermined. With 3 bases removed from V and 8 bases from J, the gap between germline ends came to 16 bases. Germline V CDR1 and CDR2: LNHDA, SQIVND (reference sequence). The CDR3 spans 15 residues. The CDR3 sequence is CASSMTVMGSEKLFF. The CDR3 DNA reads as TGTGCCAGTAGTATGACCGTGATGGGGAGCGAAAAACTGTTTTTT.